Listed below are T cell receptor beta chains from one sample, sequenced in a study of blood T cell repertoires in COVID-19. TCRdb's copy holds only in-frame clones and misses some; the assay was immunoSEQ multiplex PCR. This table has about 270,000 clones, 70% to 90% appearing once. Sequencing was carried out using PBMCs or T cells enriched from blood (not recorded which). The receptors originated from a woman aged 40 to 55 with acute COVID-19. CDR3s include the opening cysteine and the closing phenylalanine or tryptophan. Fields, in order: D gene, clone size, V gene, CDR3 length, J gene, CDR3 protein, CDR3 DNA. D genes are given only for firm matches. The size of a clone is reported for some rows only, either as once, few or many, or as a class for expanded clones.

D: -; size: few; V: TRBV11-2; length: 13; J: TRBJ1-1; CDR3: CASSLDRGLEAFF; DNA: TGTGCCAGCAGCTTAGATCGGGGTCTCGAAGCTTTCTTT
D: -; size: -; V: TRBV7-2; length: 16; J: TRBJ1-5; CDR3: CASSFAQTGSNQPQHF; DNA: TGTGCCAGCAGCTTCGCCCAGACAGGTAGCAATCAGCCCCAGCATTTT
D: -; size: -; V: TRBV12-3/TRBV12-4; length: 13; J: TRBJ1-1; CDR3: CASSLKSGVEAFF; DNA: TGTGCCAGCAGTTTAAAGTCCGGAGTTGAAGCTTTCTTT
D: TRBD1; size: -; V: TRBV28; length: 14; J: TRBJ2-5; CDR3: CASKMGQIQETQYF; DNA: TGTGCCAGCAAAATGGGACAGATCCAAGAGACCCAGTACTTC
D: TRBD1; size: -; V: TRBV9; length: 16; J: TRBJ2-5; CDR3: CASSVAFGQGQETQYF; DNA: TGTGCCAGCAGCGTAGCCTTTGGACAGGGGCAAGAGACCCAGTACTTC
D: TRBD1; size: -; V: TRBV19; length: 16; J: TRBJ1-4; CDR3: CASSFLVGTGDEKLFF; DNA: TGTGCCAGTAGCTTCTTAGTGGGGACAGGGGATGAAAAACTGTTTTTT
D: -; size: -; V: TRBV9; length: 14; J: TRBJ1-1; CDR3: CASSSRSTNTEAFF; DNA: TGTGCCAGCAGCTCGAGAAGTACGAACACTGAAGCTTTCTTT
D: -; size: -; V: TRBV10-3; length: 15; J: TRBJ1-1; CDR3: CAISPLAGANTEAFF; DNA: TGTGCCATCAGCCCCCTGGCAGGGGCGAACACTGAAGCTTTCTTT
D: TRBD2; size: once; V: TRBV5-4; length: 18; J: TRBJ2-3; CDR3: CASSPGLAGGTSTDTQYF; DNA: TGTGCCAGCAGCCCTGGACTAGCGGGAGGAACTAGCACAGATACGCAGTATTTT
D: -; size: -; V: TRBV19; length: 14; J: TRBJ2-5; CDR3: CASSVGQTQETQYF; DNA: TGTGCCAGTAGTGTGGGACAAACCCAAGAGACCCAGTACTTC
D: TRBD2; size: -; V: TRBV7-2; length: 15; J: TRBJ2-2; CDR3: CASSLRSGSTGELFF; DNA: TGTGCCAGCAGCTTGAGGAGCGGGAGTACCGGGGAGCTGTTTTTT
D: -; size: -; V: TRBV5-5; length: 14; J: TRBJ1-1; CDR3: CASSLAEGLPEAFF; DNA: TGTGCCAGCAGCTTGGCCGAGGGACTCCCTGAAGCTTTCTTT
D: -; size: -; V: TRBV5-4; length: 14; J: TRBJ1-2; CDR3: CASSLQWRNYGYTF; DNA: TGTGCCAGCAGCTTGCAGTGGAGGAACTATGGCTACACCTTC
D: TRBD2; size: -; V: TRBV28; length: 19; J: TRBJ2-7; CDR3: CASSLRLGLAGFISYEQYF; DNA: TGTGCCAGCAGCTTACGGCTTGGACTAGCGGGATTCATCTCCTACGAGCAGTACTTC
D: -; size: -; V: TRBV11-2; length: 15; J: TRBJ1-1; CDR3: CASSSTQGGDTEAFF; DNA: TGTGCCAGCAGCTCGACACAGGGAGGGGACACTGAAGCTTTCTTT
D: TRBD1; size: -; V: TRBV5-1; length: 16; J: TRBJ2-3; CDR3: CASSLPTGGATDTQYF; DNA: TGCGCCAGCAGCTTGCCTACAGGGGGCGCAACAGATACGCAGTATTTT
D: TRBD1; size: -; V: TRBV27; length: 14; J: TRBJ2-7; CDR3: CASTPGTGLYEQYF; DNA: TGTGCCAGCACCCCCGGGACAGGGCTCTACGAGCAGTACTTC
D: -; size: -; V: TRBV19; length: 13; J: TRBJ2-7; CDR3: CASGPGASYEQYF; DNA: TGTGCCAGTGGTCCAGGGGCGAGCTACGAGCAGTACTTC
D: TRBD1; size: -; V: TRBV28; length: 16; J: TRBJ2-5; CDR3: CASSSAGTGGRVDQYF; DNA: TGTGCCAGCAGTTCCGCGGGGACAGGGGGGAGAGTAGACCAGTACTTC
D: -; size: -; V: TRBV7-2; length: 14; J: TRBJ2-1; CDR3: CASSLFGSYNEQFF; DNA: TGTGCCAGCAGCTTATTCGGGTCCTACAATGAGCAGTTCTTC
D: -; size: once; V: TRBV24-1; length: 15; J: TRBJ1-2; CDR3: CATSDPNLDSYGYTF; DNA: TGTGCCACCAGTGACCCCAACCTGGACAGCTATGGCTACACCTTC
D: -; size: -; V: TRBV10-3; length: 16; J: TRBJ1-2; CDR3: CAINVVGITANYGYTF; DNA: TGTGCCATCAATGTCGTCGGTATAACTGCTAACTATGGCTACACCTTC
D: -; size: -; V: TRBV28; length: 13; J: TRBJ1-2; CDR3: CASRDFSGYGYTF; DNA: TGTGCCAGCAGGGACTTCTCTGGCTATGGCTACACCTTC
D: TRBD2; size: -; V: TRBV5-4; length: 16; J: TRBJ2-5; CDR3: CASSPYRGGRRETQYF; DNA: TGTGCCAGCAGCCCCTACCGGGGCGGGAGGAGAGAGACCCAGTACTTC
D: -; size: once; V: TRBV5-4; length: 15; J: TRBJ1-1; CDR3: CASSYHRVQNTEAFF; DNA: TGTGCCAGCAGCTACCACAGGGTTCAGAACACTGAAGCTTTCTTT
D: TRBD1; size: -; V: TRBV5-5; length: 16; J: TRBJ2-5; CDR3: CASSSGTDLIGETQYF; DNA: TGTGCCAGCAGCTCCGGGACAGACCTGATTGGAGAGACCCAGTACTTC
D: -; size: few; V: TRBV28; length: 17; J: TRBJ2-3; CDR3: CASSSGRIATHTDTQYF; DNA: TGTGCCAGCAGTTCTGGAAGAATAGCGACCCACACAGATACGCAGTATTTT
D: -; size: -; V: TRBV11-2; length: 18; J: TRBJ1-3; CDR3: CASRYPYGRHDSGNTIYF; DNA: TGTGCCAGCAGATATCCCTACGGGAGGCACGACTCTGGAAACACCATATATTTT
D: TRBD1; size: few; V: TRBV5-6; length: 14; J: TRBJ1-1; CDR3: CASRRVDRGTEAFF; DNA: TGTGCCAGCAGAAGGGTAGACAGGGGCACTGAAGCTTTCTTT
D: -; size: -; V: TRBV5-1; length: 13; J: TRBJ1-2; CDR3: CASSWSAFYGYTF; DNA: TGCGCCAGCAGCTGGAGTGCCTTCTATGGCTACACCTTC
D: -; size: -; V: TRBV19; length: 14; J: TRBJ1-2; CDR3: CASSMAGRAPGYTF; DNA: TGTGCCAGTAGTATGGCGGGTCGAGCTCCGGGCTACACCTTC
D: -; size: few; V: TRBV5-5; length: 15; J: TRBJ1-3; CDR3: CASSLERGPGNTIYF; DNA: TGTGCCAGCAGCTTGGAAAGAGGGCCTGGAAACACCATATATTTT
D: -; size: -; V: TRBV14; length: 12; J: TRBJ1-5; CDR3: CASSHPDQPQHF; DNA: TGTGCCAGCAGCCACCCAGATCAGCCCCAGCATTTT
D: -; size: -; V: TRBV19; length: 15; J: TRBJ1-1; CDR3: CASSPFAGVNTEAFF; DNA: TGTGCCAGTAGTCCCTTTGCCGGGGTGAACACTGAAGCTTTCTTT
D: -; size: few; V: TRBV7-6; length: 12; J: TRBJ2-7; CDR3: CASSLVNYEQYF; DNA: TGTGCCAGCAGCTTAGTAAATTACGAGCAGTACTTC
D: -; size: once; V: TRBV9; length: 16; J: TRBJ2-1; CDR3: CASSVSLPGVRDEQFF; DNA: TGTGCCAGCAGCGTAAGTTTACCGGGAGTTCGGGATGAGCAGTTCTTC
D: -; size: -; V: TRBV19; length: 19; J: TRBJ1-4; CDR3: CASSILGPRDSTTNEKLFF; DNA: TGTGCCAGTAGTATCCTCGGGCCCAGGGACTCTACAACTAATGAAAAACTGTTTTTT
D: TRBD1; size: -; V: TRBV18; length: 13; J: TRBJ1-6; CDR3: CASKTGLNSPLHF; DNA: TGTGCCAGCAAGACAGGGCTAAATTCACCCCTCCACTTT
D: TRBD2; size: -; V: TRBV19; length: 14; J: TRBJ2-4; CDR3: CASSSGLVKNIQYF; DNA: TGTGCCAGTAGCTCGGGACTAGTTAAAAACATTCAGTACTTC
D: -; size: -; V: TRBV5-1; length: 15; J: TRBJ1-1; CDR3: CASSLRAGDNTEAFF; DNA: TGCGCCAGCAGCTTGCGAGCAGGGGATAACACTGAAGCTTTCTTT
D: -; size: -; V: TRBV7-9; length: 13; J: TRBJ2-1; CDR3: CASSSSPYNEQFF; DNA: TGTGCCAGCAGCTCAAGCCCCTACAATGAGCAGTTCTTC
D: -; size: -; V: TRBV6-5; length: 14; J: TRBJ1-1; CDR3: CASISGVSDTEAFF; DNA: TGTGCCAGCATCTCAGGGGTATCGGACACTGAAGCTTTCTTT
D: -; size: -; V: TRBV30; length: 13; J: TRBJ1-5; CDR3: CACRRTANQPQHF; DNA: TGTGCCTGCCGCCGGACAGCTAATCAGCCCCAGCATTTT
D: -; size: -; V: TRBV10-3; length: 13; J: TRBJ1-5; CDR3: CAIHDNENQPQHF; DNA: TGTGCCATCCACGACAATGAAAATCAGCCCCAGCATTTT
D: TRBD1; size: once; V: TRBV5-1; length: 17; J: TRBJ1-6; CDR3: CASSFLQGDTRNSPLHF; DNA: TGCGCCAGCAGCTTTTTACAGGGGGATACCCGTAATTCGCCCCTCCACTTT
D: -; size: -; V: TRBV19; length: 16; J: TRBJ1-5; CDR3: CASTTQGKGRNQPQHF; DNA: TGTGCCAGTACCACTCAGGGGAAGGGGCGCAATCAGCCCCAGCATTTT
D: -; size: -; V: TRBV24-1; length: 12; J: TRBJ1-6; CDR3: CAELTGGSPLHF; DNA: TGTGCCGAACTGACGGGGGGTTCACCCCTCCACTTT